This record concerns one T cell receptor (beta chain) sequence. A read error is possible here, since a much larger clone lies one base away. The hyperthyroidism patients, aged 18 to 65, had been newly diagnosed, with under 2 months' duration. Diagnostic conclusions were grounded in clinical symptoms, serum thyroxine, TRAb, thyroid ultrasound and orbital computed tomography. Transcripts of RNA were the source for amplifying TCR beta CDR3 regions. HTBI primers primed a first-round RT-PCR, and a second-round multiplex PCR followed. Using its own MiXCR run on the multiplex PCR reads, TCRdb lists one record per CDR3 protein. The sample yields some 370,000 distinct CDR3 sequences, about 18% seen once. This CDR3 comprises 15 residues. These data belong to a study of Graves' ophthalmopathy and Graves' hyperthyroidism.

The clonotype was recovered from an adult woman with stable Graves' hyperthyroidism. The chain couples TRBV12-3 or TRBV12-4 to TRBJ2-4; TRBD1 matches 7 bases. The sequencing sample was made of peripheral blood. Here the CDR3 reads CASSAPGQRKNIKYF. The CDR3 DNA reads TGTGCCAGCAGTGCCCCGGGACAGCGAAAAAACATTAAGTACTTC.